This passage covers 27 T cell receptor beta chains from one sample sequenced in a study of blood T cell repertoires in COVID-19. Some clones are missing from TCRdb's copy, which holds only in-frame ones; the method was immunoSEQ multiplex PCR. Of around 200,000 clones detected, approximately 79% appear once; the ten largest clones hold 13%. Source material: peripheral blood. The receptor set was obtained from a man over 45 who had recovered from COVID-19.

V is TRBV11-2 and J is TRBJ2-7; TRBD1 matches at 7 bases. This CDR3 is built from 14 residues. The germline V gene has CDR1 SGHAT and CDR2 FQNNGV. Trimming removed 2 bases from V and 5 bases from J; junction bases left unmatched: 6. DNA for the CDR3: TGTGCCAGCAGCTTAAGAAGGGGGCCGGACGAGCAGTACTTC. It yields the protein CASSLRRGPDEQYF.

V and J are TRBV5-1 and TRBJ2-7; the D gene is possibly TRBD2 (5 bases). From germline, CDR1 is SGHRS and CDR2 YFSETQ. The CDR3 runs to 14 residues. Trimming removed 0 bases from V and 6 bases from J, with 13 bases in between. The CDR3 DNA follows: TGCGCCAGCAGCTTGGCCAACGGGAAGGGCGAGCAGTACTTC. It yields the protein CASSLANGKGEQYF.

The table lists this clone with a few counts. This sequence joins TRBV28 and TRBJ1-6; TRBD1 matches 7 bases. Germline assignment: CDR1 MDHEN and CDR2 SYDVKM. This CDR3 is 18 amino acids long. Germline trimming cut 6 bases from V and 8 bases from J; bases unmatched to any gene: 19. The CDR3 coding sequence is TGTGCCAGCAGCCCATCACAGGGGTTCGGGTCTGTGGATTCACCCCTCCACTTT. Translation gives CASSPSQGFGSVDSPLHF.

The chain has TRBV7-2 and TRBJ2-1, with 9 positions matching TRBD2. The CDR3 is 19 residues long. Germline loops: CDR1 SGHTA, CDR2 FQGNSA. The V and J ends lost 4 bases and 1 base, in that order; junction bases with no gene match: 14. CDR3: CASSSTALASGISYNEQFF. CDR3 DNA sequence: TGTGCCAGCAGCTCAACGGCCCTGGCTAGCGGGATATCCTACAATGAGCAGTTCTTC.

This sequence joins TRBV19 and TRBJ2-3; 15 bases line up with TRBD2. The CDR3 loop spans 18 amino acids. Per germline, CDR1 LNHDA and CDR2 SQIVND (reference sequence). J lost 6 bases, V lost 8 bases, and 15 bases had no gene match. The CDR3 region has the DNA TGTGCCAGTGGATGGGGACTAGCGGGAGGTAGATCCGTGGATACGCAGTATTTT. Translating it yields CASGWGLAGGRSVDTQYF.

The chain carries TRBV11-2 and TRBJ2-1, with 13 bases that match TRBD2. The germline V gene has CDR1 SGHAT and CDR2 FQNNGV. CDR3 length: 15 residues. With 5 bases clipped from V and 5 bases from J, the junction kept 3 bases outside the gene matches. The CDR3 region has the DNA TGTGCCAGCAGCCCGGGACTAGCGGGGAACAATGAGCAGTTCTTC. It encodes CASSPGLAGNNEQFF.

The rearrangement uses TRBV2 and TRBJ2-7, with 9 bases lining up with TRBD1. The ends lost 6 bases at V and 4 bases at J; junction bases unmatched: 7. The CDR3 contains 14 residues. CDR1 and CDR2 (germline): SNHLY, FYNNEI. The CDR3: CASSPDRGEYEQYF. The CDR3 bases are TGTGCCAGCAGCCCGGACAGGGGTGAATACGAGCAGTACTTC.

CDR3 sequence (DNA): TGTGCCACCAATGGGGCGGGGTCGAACACCGGGGAGCTGTTTTTT. Translation: CATNGAGSNTGELFF. This chain links TRBV28 with TRBJ2-2; D may be TRBD2 (6 bases). V gave up 10 bases and J gave up 0 bases, with 15 bases separating them. Germline V gene sequence: CDR1 MDHEN, CDR2 SYDVKM. CDR3 length: 15 amino acids.

The V and J genes are TRBV15 and TRBJ2-1; D is uncertain. The V end lost 0 bases, the J end lost 6 bases, and 15 bases lay between the germline ends. Germline V gives CDR1 LNHNV, CDR2 YYDKDF (reference sequence). CDR3 length: 16 residues. The DNA of the CDR3 is TGTGCCACCAGCAGAGATCCCAGACTCGAGTCCAATGAGCAGTTCTTC. Translating it yields CATSRDPRLESNEQFF.

The rearrangement joins TRBV30 to TRBJ1-5; perhaps TRBD1 as D (6 bases). CDR3 length: 14 amino acids. Trimming pared 1 base from V and 7 bases from J, leaving 14 bases between. Germline V gene sequence: CDR1 GTSNPN, CDR2 SVGIG (reference sequence). The CDR3 protein is CAWSGGGAEQPQHF. The CDR3 DNA is TGTGCCTGGAGTGGTGGGGGGGCTGAACAGCCCCAGCATTTT.

The chain carries TRBV7-7 and TRBJ2-7; possible D gene TRBD2, 5 bases. Per germline, CDR1 SSHAT and CDR2 FNYEAQ (reference sequence). The CDR3 has 13 residues. The V end was cut by 5 bases, the J end by 2 bases, with 10 bases between. The CDR3 DNA is TGTGCCAGCAGCGAGGGATTAGCCTACGAGCAGTACTTC. Its translation is CASSEGLAYEQYF. The full variable domain, completed using reference TRBV7-7 and TRBJ2-7, is GAGVSQSPRYKVTKRGQDVTLRCDPISSHATLYWYQQALGQGPEFLTYFNYEAQPDKSGLPSDRFSAERPEGSISTLTIQRTEQRDSAMYRCASSEGLAYEQYFGPGTRLTVT.

The chain carries TRBV7-6 and TRBJ1-3, with D possibly TRBD1 on 6 matching bases. In germline, CDR1 is SGHVS, CDR2 FNYEAQ. V was trimmed by 1 base and J by 3 bases, leaving 25 bases between them. The CDR3 has 20 residues. The CDR3 DNA reads TGTGCCAGCAGCTTAGGGACGGGACAAAACTACGAGACCCGTGGAAACACCATATATTTT. Protein sequence: CASSLGTGQNYETRGNTIYF.

The CDR3 spells CASSIVAGGAYEQYF. The CDR3, as DNA: TGTGCCAGCAGTATAGTAGCGGGAGGGGCCTACGAGCAGTACTTC. The chain uses TRBV27 and TRBJ2-7, with 11 bases matching TRBD2. V was clipped by 5 bases and J by 2 bases; unmatched bases: 5. CDR3 length: 15 amino acids. Germline V CDR1 and CDR2: MNHEY, SMNVEV (reference sequence).

The table lists this clone with many counts. V is TRBV5-1 and J is TRBJ1-2; a possible D gene is TRBD1 (6 bases). The CDR3 has 14 amino acids. Trimming cost V 3 bases and J 4 bases, with 13 bases left between them. Per the germline V gene, CDR1 is SGHRS and CDR2 is YFSETQ. Here the CDR3 reads CASSYTGTSYGYTF. The CDR3 nucleotides are TGCGCCAGCAGCTATACAGGGACCAGCTATGGCTACACCTTC.

The J gene is TRBJ1-1, the V gene TRBV10-3; unclear D gene. Germline assignment: CDR1 ENHRY and CDR2 SYGVKD. Trimming pared 0 bases from V and 6 bases from J, leaving 14 bases between. The CDR3 covers 15 residues. The CDR3 coding sequence is TGTGCCATCAGTGAGTCAAGTGGTATCGGGGCTGAAGCTTTCTTT. It codes for CAISESSGIGAEAFF.

The chain employs TRBV4-2 and TRBJ2-1, with TRBD2 as a possible D gene (6 bases). The CDR3 runs to 15 residues. Germline V gene lookup returns CDR1 LGHNA and CDR2 YNFKEQ. The ends were cut back, 3 bases at V and 8 bases at J, with 17 bases in the middle. CDR3 nucleotide sequence: TGTGCCAGCAGCCAGTACGCGGGTGGAGGGGATGAGCAGTTCTTC. This translates into CASSQYAGGGDEQFF.

The V gene is TRBV4-1, the J gene TRBJ1-2; D is possibly TRBD1 (5 bases). Germline CDR1 MGHRA, CDR2 YSYEKL. CDR3 length equals 13 residues. V gave up 5 bases and J gave up 0 bases, with 7 bases separating them. The CDR3 bases are TGCGCCAGCAGCACGACAGCTAACTATGGCTACACCTTC. It is translated as CASSTTANYGYTF.

This clone has only a few counts. The rearrangement uses TRBV19 and TRBJ2-1; 10 bases align to TRBD1. CDR3 size: 18 residues. V dropped 4 bases and J dropped 3; count of bases not matched to a gene: 12. The V gene's germline CDR1 is LNHDA and CDR2 SQIVND (reference sequence). CDR3 amino acids: CASSTPTGGHRSYNEQFF. In nucleotides, the CDR3 is TGTGCCAGTAGTACCCCGACAGGGGGCCATCGGAGCTACAATGAGCAGTTCTTC. The full variable domain, with the rest looked up from reference TRBV19 and TRBJ2-1, is DGGITQSPKYLFRKEGQNVTLSCEQNLNHDAMYWYRQDPGQGLRLIYYSQIVNDFQKGDIAEGYSVSREKKESFPLTVTSAQKNPTAFYLCASSTPTGGHRSYNEQFFGPGTRLTVL.

This sequence joins TRBV5-1 and TRBJ2-1, with D tentatively TRBD1 (6 bases). The CDR3 sequence is 14 residues long. Germline V gene data show CDR1 as SGHRS and CDR2 as YFSETQ. Trimming shortened V by 5 bases and J by 6 bases, and 15 bases separated the two germline ends. This chain's CDR3 is CASRAQGHVNEQFF. CDR3 DNA sequence: TGCGCCAGCAGGGCACAGGGCCATGTCAATGAGCAGTTCTTC.

The rearrangement uses TRBV19 and TRBJ2-2; 10 bases are shared with TRBD2. The V gene end was trimmed by 5 bases and the J gene end by 6 bases; junction bases not matched to a gene: 3. Germline values: CDR1 LNHDA, CDR2 SQIVND (reference sequence). The CDR3 totals 14 residues. CDR3 DNA sequence: TGTGCCAGTAGTTTAGCGGGAGGAGCCGGGGAGCTGTTTTTT. Translating it yields CASSLAGGAGELFF.

The chain recombines TRBV29-1 with TRBJ2-5; 8 bases map to TRBD2. There are 16 residues in the CDR3. Looked up from germline, CDR1 is SQVTM and CDR2 is ANQGSEA. The ends lost 4 bases at V and 7 bases at J; junction bases unmatched: 17. Written as DNA, the CDR3 is TGCAGCGTTGGGGGAAGAATAGCGGGATCTTTAGGGACCCAGTACTTC. Its protein is CSVGGRIAGSLGTQYF.

In nucleotides, the CDR3 is TGTGCCACCACCGCGGAGATGAACACTGAAGCTTTCTTT. Translated, it gives CATTAEMNTEAFF. The genes are TRBV2 and TRBJ1-1; D gene unclear. The CDR3 totals 13 residues. Germline V gene data show CDR1 as SNHLY and CDR2 as FYNNEI. With 10 bases removed from V and 0 bases from J, the gap between germline ends came to 12 bases.

This clone is a singleton in its sample. V usage is TRBV4-1 and J usage is TRBJ1-6; possible D gene TRBD1, 6 bases. Trimming took off 3 bases at V and 9 bases at J, with 18 bases between the two ends. The V gene's germline CDR1 is MGHRA and CDR2 YSYEKL. The CDR3 consists of 16 residues. DNA of the CDR3: TGCGCCAGCAGCCAGGAGAGGGGGATAAGTATTTCACCCCTCCACTTT. Its translation is CASSQERGISISPLHF.

The chain recombines TRBV3-1 (or the pseudogene TRBV3-2) with TRBJ2-7; 13 bases line up with TRBD2. J was trimmed by 4 bases and V by 1 base; bases with no gene match: 1. Germline V gene data show CDR1 as LGHDT and CDR2 as YNNKEL (reference sequence). The CDR3 sequence is 15 residues long. CDR3 in amino acids: CASSQGTSGSYEQYF. The CDR3 nucleotides read TGTGCCAGCAGCCAAGGGACTAGCGGGAGTTACGAGCAGTACTTC.

The rearrangement joins TRBV5-1 to TRBJ2-2; D not resolved. Germline lookup yields CDR1 SGHRS and CDR2 YFSETQ. The CDR3 spans 14 residues. Trimming took off 2 bases at V and 1 base at J, with 6 bases between the two ends. The CDR3 DNA reads TGCGCCAGCAGCTTCGGTGGGAACACCGGGGAGCTGTTTTTT. Translating it yields CASSFGGNTGELFF.

The chain employs TRBV10-2 and TRBJ1-2, with D possibly TRBD1 on 6 matching bases. This CDR3 is built from 15 residues. The germline V gene has CDR1 WSHSY and CDR2 SAAADI. Deletions cut 0 bases from V and 6 bases from J, with 14 bases between. The CDR3 DNA sequence: TGCGCCAGCAGTGAGTCAGGGGGTTCTATCAATGGCTACACCTTC. Protein: CASSESGGSINGYTF.

The rearrangement uses TRBV29-1 and TRBJ1-3, with a weak D call TRBD1 (6 bases). The CDR3 totals 12 residues. V lost 5 bases to trimming and J lost 2 bases, with 7 bases between them. Germline-derived CDR1 and CDR2 are SQVTM and ANQGSEA. The CDR3 bases are TGCAGCGTTAGGACAGCTGGAAACACCATATATTTT. Protein: CSVRTAGNTIYF.